This TCR beta chain was captured in a study of shared clonotypes between healthy human individuals. Study results and caveats: Generation probabilities were higher for clonotypes shared across all four sorted-subset donors than for unshared ones. Clonotypes that were shared across a handful of donors made up around 5% of naive CD4 clonotypes.

The CDR3 is 13 residues long. Per the germline V gene, CDR1 is LGHNA and CDR2 is YNFKEQ. The authors divided CD4+ cells into CD45RA+ naive and CD45RA-negative memory subsets. Comment on this clone: No antigen is known for it.

Libraries were prepared by immunoSEQ multiplex PCR; TCRdb keeps only in-frame clonotypes and omits some of them. The table has some 2,500,000 clones, over 85% seen once. This sequence was found in a man aged 18 to 30 in good health. Some clones in this sample may be carry-over from other donors' samples. Sequencing used naive CD4+ T cells from PBMCs. Subset meaning: CD45RA+ positively selected. The chain recombines TRBV4-2 with TRBJ1-2; D might be TRBD1 (5 bases). The CDR3 DNA reads TGTGTTCGCCAAAAGTGGGGGGGTTATGGCTACACCTTC. It encodes CVRQKWGGYGYTF.